Reported below is one T cell receptor (beta chain). The protocol was immunoSEQ multiplex PCR, while the TCRdb copy is restricted to in-frame clones and leaves out a portion. The sample contains some 150,000 clones, roughly 95% of which appear only once. This entry is derived from a study of control samples from healthy donors and cancer patients. This CDR3 is built from 16 residues. CDR1 is SQVTM, CDR2 ANQGSEA, per germline. Trimming at V came to 0 bases and at J to 4 bases, leaving 9 bases not matched to a gene. The clonotype originates from a woman in her 30s in good health. Sequencing was done on a sample of blood. The chain combines TRBV29-1 with TRBJ2-5; TRBD1 agrees at 9 bases. CDR3 in DNA: TGCAGCGTTGAAGACCGGGACAGGGTCCCGCGAGAGACCCAGTACTTC. Residues: CSVEDRDRVPRETQYF.